The rows below give T cell receptor beta chains drawn from one sample of a study of blood T cell repertoires in COVID-19. Clones were sequenced by immunoSEQ multiplex PCR, and TCRdb holds only the in-frame ones, with some missing. The table lists 90,000 to 120,000 clones, about 80% of them singletons, with 4% to 5.5% in the top ten. The specimen sequenced was peripheral blood. The receptors were gathered from a man aged 65 to 85 with acute or convalescent COVID-19. Each CDR3 is given with its conserved first and last residue. The order of the fields is clone size, D gene, V gene, J gene, CDR3 length, CDR3 DNA, CDR3 protein. The D gene is left open where the match is weak. Clone size is given for some rows only: seen once, a few or many times, or a class if the clone is expanded.

.	TRBD1	TRBV13	TRBJ1-6	15	TGTGCCAGCAGCTCCGGGACAGGGTTTGGGTCACCCCTCCACTTT	CASSSGTGFGSPLHF
many	TRBD1	TRBV5-4	TRBJ1-4	14	TGTGCCAGCAGCCTCGGACAGGGTCAGGAAAAACTGTTTTTT	CASSLGQGQEKLFF
.	.	TRBV6-4	TRBJ1-2	13	TGTGCCAGCAGTGACTCCGGGAACTATGGCTACACCTTC	CASSDSGNYGYTF
.	.	TRBV7-6	TRBJ2-2	15	TGTGCCAGCAGCTTACTAGACGATCGAACCGGGGAGCTGTTTTTT	CASSLLDDRTGELFF
.	.	TRBV14	TRBJ2-5	14	TGTGCCAGCAGCCCCCTAGGGGGGGTTGAGACCCAGTACTTC	CASSPLGGVETQYF
.	.	TRBV6-4	TRBJ1-2	13	TGTGCCAGCAGTAAAGGGGCTGACTATGGCTACACCTTC	CASSKGADYGYTF
few	TRBD2	TRBV3-1/TRBV3-2	TRBJ2-3	17	TGTGCCAGCAGCCAAGATGGCTTAGCGGGGGGCACAGATACGCAGTATTTT	CASSQDGLAGGTDTQYF
.	.	TRBV29-1	TRBJ2-1	11	TGCAGCGTTAAAGACAGCAATGAGCAGTTCTTC	CSVKDSNEQFF
once	TRBD2	TRBV9	TRBJ2-2	16	TGTGCCAGCAGCCTCCGACTAGCGGGCGACACCGGGGAGCTGTTTTTT	CASSLRLAGDTGELFF
.	TRBD2	TRBV7-9	TRBJ2-5	17	TGTGCCAGCAGCTTAGGTGCGGGGGGCGAGTACCAAGAGACCCAGTACTTC	CASSLGAGGEYQETQYF
.	TRBD1	TRBV5-1	TRBJ2-1	16	TGCGCCAGCAGCTTGGAGGCGGGACAGGCATACAATGAGCAGTTCTTC	CASSLEAGQAYNEQFF
once	TRBD1	TRBV11-2	TRBJ2-2	15	TGTGCCAGCAGCCCCAGGACAGGGGACACCGGGGAGCTGTTTTTT	CASSPRTGDTGELFF
once	TRBD1	TRBV7-6	TRBJ2-2	15	TGTGCCAGCAGCCGACAGGGCGAGAGGGCCGGGGAGCTGTTTTTT	CASSRQGERAGELFF
.	TRBD2	TRBV20-1	TRBJ2-1	15	TGCAGTGCTAGTAAGGGCGGGAGCTCCTACAATGAGCAGTTCTTC	CSASKGGSSYNEQFF
.	TRBD2	TRBV4-3	TRBJ2-7	15	TGCGCCAGCAGCCATGGGACGGGGGGGACCTACGAGCAGTACTTC	CASSHGTGGTYEQYF
.	TRBD2	TRBV24-1	TRBJ2-3	17	TGTGCCACCAGTGACCCCCGCTCGAGGGGAGGGCGAGATACGCAGTATTTT	CATSDPRSRGGRDTQYF
few	.	TRBV18	TRBJ1-4	13	TGTGCCAGCTCACCAACTAGGACTGAAAAACTGTTTTTT	CASSPTRTEKLFF
few	.	TRBV3-1/TRBV3-2	TRBJ1-1	17	TGTGCCAGCAGCCCGGCGGGGAGAAAAGGGTGGTACACTGAAGCTTTCTTT	CASSPAGRKGWYTEAFF
.	TRBD2	TRBV7-6	TRBJ2-1	16	TGTGCCAGCAGCTTAGGACTAGCGGGGGGGCAAGGCGAGCAGTTCTTC	CASSLGLAGGQGEQFF
many	.	TRBV15	TRBJ2-2	16	TGTGCCACCAGCAGAGGAGAGACAGTGAACACCGGGGAGCTGTTTTTT	CATSRGETVNTGELFF
few	.	TRBV10-2	TRBJ2-2	15	TGCGCCAGCAGGTCGACTAGGTCGAACACCGGGGAGCTGTTTTTT	CASRSTRSNTGELFF
.	TRBD1	TRBV9	TRBJ2-1	12	TGTGCCAGCAGCGTAGGACAGGGTGAGCAGTTCTTC	CASSVGQGEQFF
once	.	TRBV5-1	TRBJ2-5	16	TGCGCCAGCAGCGTTGGTGATCTAGCCTTCCAGGAGACCCAGTACTTC	CASSVGDLAFQETQYF
.	TRBD2	TRBV19	TRBJ2-3	16	TGTGCCAGTAGTGCCCCCTTGGCGGGGGTCACAGATACGCAGTATTTT	CASSAPLAGVTDTQYF